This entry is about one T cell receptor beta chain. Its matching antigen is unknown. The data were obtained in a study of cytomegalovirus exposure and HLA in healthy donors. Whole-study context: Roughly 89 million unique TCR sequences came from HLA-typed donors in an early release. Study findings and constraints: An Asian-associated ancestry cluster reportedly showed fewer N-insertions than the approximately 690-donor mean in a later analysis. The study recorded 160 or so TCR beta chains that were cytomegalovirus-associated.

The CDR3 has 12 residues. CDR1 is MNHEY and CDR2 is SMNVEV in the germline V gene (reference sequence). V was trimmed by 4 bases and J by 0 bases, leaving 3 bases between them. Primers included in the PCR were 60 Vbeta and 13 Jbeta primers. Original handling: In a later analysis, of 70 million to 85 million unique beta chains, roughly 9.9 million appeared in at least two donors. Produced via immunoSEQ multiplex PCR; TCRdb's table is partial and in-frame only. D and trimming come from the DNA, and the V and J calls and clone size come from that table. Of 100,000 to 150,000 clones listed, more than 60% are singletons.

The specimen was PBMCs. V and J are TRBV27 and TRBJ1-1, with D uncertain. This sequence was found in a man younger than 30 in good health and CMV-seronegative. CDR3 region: CASSSVNTEAFF. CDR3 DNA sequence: TGTGCCAGCAGTTCCGTGAACACTGAAGCTTTCTTT.